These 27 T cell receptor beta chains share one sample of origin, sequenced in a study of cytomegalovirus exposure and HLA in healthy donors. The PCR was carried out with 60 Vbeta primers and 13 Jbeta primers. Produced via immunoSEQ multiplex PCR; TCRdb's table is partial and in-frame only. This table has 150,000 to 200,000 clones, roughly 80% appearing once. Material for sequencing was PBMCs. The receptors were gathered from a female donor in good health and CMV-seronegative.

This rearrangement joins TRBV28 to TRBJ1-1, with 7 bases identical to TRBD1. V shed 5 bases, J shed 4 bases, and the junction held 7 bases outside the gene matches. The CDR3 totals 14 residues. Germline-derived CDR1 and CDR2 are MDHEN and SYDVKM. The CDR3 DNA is TGTGCCAGCAGTACCCCTGCAGGGGGCACTGAAGCTTTCTTT. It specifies CASSTPAGGTEAFF.

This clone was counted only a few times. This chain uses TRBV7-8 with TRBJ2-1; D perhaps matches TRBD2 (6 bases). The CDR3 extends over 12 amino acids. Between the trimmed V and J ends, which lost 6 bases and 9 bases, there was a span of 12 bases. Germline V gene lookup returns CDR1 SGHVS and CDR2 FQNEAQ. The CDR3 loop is CASSSSVSEQFF. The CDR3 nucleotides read TGTGCCAGCAGTTCTAGCGTCAGTGAGCAGTTCTTC.

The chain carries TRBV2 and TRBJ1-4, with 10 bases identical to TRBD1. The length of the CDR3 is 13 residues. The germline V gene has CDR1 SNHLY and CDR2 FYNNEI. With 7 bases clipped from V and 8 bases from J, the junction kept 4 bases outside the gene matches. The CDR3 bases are TGTGCCAGCACCCGGGACAGGGGCGAAAAACTGTTTTTT. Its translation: CASTRDRGEKLFF.

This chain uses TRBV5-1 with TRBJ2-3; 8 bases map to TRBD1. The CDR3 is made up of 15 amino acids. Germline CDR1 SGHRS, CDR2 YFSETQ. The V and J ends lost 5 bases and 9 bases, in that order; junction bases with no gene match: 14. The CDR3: CASRFDPGQVMTQYF. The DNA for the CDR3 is TGCGCCAGCAGATTTGATCCGGGACAGGTGATGACGCAGTATTTT.

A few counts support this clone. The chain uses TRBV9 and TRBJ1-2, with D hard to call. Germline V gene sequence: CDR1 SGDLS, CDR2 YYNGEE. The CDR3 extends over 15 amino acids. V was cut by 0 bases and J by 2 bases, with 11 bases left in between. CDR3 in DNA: TGTGCCAGCAGCGTAGATGGTTCTCTAAACTATGGCTACACCTTC. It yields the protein CASSVDGSLNYGYTF. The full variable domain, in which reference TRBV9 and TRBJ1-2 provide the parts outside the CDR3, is DSGVTQTPKHLITATGQRVTLRCSPRSGDLSVYWYQQSLDQGLQFLIQYYNGEERAKGNILERFSAQQFPDLHSELNLSSLELGDSALYFCASSVDGSLNYGYTFGSGTRLTVV.

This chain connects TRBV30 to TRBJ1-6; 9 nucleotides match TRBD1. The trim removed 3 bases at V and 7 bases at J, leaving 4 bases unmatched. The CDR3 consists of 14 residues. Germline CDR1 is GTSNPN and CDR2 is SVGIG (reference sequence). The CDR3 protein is CAWSTTGGNSPLHF. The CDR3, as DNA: TGTGCCTGGAGCACGACAGGGGGAAATTCACCCCTCCACTTT. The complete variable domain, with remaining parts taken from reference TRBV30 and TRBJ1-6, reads SQTIHQWPATLVQPVGSPLSLECTVEGTSNPNLYWYRQAAGRGLQLLFYSVGIGQISSEVPQNLSASRPQDRQFILSSKKLLLSDSGFYLCAWSTTGGNSPLHFGNGTRLTVT.

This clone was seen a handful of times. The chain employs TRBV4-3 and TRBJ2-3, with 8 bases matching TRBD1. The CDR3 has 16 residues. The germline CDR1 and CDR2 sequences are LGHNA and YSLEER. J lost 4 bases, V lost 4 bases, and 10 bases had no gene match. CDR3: CASSPGTGWEADTQYF. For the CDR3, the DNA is TGCGCCAGCAGCCCAGGGACAGGTTGGGAAGCAGATACGCAGTATTTT.

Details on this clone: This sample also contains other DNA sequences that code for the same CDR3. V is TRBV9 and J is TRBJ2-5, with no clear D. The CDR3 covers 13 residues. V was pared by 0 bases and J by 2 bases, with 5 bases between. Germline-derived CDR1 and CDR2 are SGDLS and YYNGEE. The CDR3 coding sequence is TGTGCCAGCAGCGTAGCCCAGCAAGAGACCCAGTACTTC. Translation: CASSVAQQETQYF.

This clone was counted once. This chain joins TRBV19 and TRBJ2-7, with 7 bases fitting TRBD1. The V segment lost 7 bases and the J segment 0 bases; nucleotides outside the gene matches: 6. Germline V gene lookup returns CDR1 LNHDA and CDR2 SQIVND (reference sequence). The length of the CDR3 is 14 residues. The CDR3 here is CASTAGTDSYEQYF. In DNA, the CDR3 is TGTGCCAGTACCGCCGGGACAGACTCCTACGAGCAGTACTTC.

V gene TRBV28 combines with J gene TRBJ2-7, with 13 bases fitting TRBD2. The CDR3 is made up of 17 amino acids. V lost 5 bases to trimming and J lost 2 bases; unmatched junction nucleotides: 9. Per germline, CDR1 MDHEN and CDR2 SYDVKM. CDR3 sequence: CASSPWTSGRSTYEQYF. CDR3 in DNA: TGTGCCAGCAGTCCCTGGACTAGCGGGAGAAGTACCTACGAGCAGTACTTC.

CDR3 residues: CASSLSRTGTGLSEQYF. The CDR3 DNA sequence: TGCGCCAGCAGCCTGAGCCGAACCGGGACAGGGTTGTCCGAGCAGTACTTC. The V gene is TRBV4-1, the J gene TRBJ2-7, with 9 bases identical to TRBD1. Trimming took 4 bases from V and 6 from J; bases not matched to a gene: 16. The CDR3 loop spans 17 amino acids. Germline CDR1 and CDR2: MGHRA and YSYEKL.

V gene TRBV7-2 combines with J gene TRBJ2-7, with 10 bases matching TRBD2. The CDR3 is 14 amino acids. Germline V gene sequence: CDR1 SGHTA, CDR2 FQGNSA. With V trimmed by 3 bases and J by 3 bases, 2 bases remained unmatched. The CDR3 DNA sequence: TGTGCCAGCAGCTTTAGCGGGAGGTTCTACGAGCAGTACTTC. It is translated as CASSFSGRFYEQYF.

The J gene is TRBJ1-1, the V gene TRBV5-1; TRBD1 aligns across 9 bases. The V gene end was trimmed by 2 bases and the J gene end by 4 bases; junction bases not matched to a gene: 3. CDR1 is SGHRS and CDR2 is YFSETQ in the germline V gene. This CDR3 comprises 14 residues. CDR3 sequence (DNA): TGCGCCAGCAGCTTACAGGGGGCGAGCACTGAAGCTTTCTTT. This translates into CASSLQGASTEAFF.

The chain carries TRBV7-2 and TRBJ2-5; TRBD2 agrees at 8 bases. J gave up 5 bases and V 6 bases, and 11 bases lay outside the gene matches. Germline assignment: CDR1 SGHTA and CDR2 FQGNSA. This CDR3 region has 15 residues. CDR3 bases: TGTGCCAGCAGATACAGCGGGAGAGGAGAGGAGACCCAGTACTTC. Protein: CASRYSGRGEETQYF.

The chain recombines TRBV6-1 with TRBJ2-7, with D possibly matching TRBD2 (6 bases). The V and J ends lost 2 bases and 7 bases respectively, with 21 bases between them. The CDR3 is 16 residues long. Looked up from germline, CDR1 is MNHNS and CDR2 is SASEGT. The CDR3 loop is CASSESAGQAQWEQYF. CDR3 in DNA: TGTGCCAGCAGTGAAAGTGCGGGGCAGGCTCAGTGGGAGCAGTACTTC.

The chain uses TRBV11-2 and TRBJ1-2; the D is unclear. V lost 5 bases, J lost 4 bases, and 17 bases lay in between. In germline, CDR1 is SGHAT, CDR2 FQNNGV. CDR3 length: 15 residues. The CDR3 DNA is TGTGCCAGCAGCCCATCGCGCGGGCAGTTCTATGGCTACACCTTC. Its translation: CASSPSRGQFYGYTF.

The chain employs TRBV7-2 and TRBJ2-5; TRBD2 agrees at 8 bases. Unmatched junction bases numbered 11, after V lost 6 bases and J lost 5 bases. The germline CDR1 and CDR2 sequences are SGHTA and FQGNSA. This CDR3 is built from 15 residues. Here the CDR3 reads CASSSRAGEWETQYF. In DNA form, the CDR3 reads TGTGCCAGCAGTTCCCGAGCGGGAGAATGGGAGACCCAGTACTTC.

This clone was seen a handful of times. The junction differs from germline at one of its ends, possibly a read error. CDR3 nucleotides: TGTTCCAGCAGCTTATTAGTGGAGACCCAGTACTTC. Protein: CSSSLLVETQYF. The rearrangement links TRBV7-9 to TRBJ2-5; unclear D gene. The germline V gene encodes CDR1 SEHNR and CDR2 FQNEAQ (reference sequence). There are 12 residues in the CDR3.

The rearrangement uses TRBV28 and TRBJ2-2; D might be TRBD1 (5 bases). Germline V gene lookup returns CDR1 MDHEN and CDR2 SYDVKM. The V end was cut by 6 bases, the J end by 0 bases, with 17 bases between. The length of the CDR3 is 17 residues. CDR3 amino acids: CASSLSGFHTNTGELFF. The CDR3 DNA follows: TGTGCCAGCAGCCTTTCAGGGTTCCACACGAACACCGGGGAGCTGTTTTTT.

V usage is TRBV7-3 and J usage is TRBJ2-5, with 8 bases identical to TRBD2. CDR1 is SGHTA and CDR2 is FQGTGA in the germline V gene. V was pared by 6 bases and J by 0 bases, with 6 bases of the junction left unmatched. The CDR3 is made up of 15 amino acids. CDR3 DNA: TGTGCCAGCAGTTTGGTAGCGGGGAACCAAGAGACCCAGTACTTC. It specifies CASSLVAGNQETQYF.

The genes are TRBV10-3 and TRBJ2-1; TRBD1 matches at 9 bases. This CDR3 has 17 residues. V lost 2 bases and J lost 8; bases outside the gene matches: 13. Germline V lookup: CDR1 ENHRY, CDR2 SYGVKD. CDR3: CAISETDGQGIDYEQFF. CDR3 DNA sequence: TGTGCCATCAGTGAGACGGATGGACAGGGGATAGATTATGAGCAGTTCTTC.

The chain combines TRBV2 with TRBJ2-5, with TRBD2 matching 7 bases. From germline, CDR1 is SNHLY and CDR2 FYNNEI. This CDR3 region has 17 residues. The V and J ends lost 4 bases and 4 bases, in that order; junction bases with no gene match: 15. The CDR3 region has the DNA TGTGCCAGCAGTGCAGCGGCGGGAGAACGGAAGGGAGAGACCCAGTACTTC. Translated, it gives CASSAAAGERKGETQYF.

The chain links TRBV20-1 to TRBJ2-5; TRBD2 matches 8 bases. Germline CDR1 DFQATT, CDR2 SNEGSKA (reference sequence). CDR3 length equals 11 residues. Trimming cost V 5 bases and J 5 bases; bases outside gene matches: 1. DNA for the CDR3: TGCAGTGCTCTAGCGGGTGAGACCCAGTACTTC. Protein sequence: CSALAGETQYF.

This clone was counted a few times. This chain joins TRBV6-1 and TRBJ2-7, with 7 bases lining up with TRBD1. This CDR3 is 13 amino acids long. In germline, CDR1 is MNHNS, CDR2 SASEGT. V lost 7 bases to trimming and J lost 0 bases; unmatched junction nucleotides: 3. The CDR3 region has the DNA TGTGCCAGCAAGGGACAGAACTCCTACGAGCAGTACTTC. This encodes CASKGQNSYEQYF.

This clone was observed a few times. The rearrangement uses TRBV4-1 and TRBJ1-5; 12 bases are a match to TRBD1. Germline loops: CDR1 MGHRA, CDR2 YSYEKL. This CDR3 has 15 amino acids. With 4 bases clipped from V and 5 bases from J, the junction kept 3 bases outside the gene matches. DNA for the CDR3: TGCGCCAGCAGCCGCGGGACAGGGGGCGATCAGCCCCAGCATTTT. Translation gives CASSRGTGGDQPQHF.

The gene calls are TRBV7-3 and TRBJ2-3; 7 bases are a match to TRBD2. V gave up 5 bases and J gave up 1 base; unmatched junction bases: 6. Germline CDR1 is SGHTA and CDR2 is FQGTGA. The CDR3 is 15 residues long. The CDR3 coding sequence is TGTGCCAGCAGCCTGATGGCGGGGGGCACAGATACGCAGTATTTT. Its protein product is CASSLMAGGTDTQYF.

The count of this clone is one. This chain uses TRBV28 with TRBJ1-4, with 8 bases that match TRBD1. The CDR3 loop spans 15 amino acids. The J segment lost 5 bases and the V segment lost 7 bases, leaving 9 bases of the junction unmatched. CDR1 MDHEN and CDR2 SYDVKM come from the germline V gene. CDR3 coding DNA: TGTGCCAGCACTACCGCCGGGACAGGAAATGAAAAACTGTTTTTT. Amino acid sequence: CASTTAGTGNEKLFF. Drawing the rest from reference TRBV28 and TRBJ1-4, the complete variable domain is DVKVTQSSRYLVKRTGEKVFLECVQDMDHENMFWYRQDPGLGLRLIYFSYDVKMKEKGDIPEGYSVSREKKERFSLILESASTNQTSMYLCASTTAGTGNEKLFFGSGTQLSVL.